This T cell receptor beta chain was captured by sequencing in a study of T-cell memory formation after mild COVID-19. Using constant-segment primers, 5'RACE produced TCR alpha and TCR beta cDNA libraries carrying sample barcodes and UMIs. One entry per CDR3 protein results from TCRdb running MiXCR on the 5' RACE reads. The table has under 250,000 distinct CDR3 sequences, 10% to 13% seen once; the top ten hold approximately 2.8%. Study conclusions and caveats: For contracting clones, CD4+ ones sat mainly in CM and EM, CD8+ in EMRA. Cross-reactive memory apparently joined, as some responding clones appeared in pre-infection memory.

This clonotype appeared a few times. Its target is unknown. The germline gives CDR1 KGHSH, CDR2 LQKENI. With 1 base removed from V and 1 base from J, the gap between germline ends came to 23 bases. The CDR3 runs 20 residues. The material sequenced was PBMCs or a T cell subset sorted from them (not recorded which). The clonotype originates from a man aged 18-30 years who had mild COVID-19 (a few samples of this study predate the infection). Cell type and time point are not known. The chain combines TRBV18 with TRBJ2-1; D possibly matches TRBD1 or TRBD2 (5 bases each). The CDR3 DNA follows: TGTGCCAGCTCACCACTTCGGAGAACGGGGCGGGTGGCGTCCTACAATGAGCAGTTCTTC. Its translation is CASSPLRRTGRVASYNEQFF.